These 8 T cell receptor beta chains were sequenced from one sample in a study of cytomegalovirus exposure and HLA in healthy donors. The PCR was carried out with 60 Vbeta primers and 13 Jbeta primers. Libraries were prepared by immunoSEQ multiplex PCR; TCRdb keeps only in-frame clonotypes and omits some of them. The sample yields some 160,000 clones, around 82% seen once. The sequenced sample was PBMCs. These receptors all come from a man in his sixties in good health and CMV-seronegative.

The chain has TRBV30 and TRBJ2-2; 7 nucleotides line up with TRBD2. Germline CDR1 is GTSNPN and CDR2 is SVGIG (reference sequence). V lost 4 bases, J lost 2 bases, and 4 bases stayed unmatched. CDR3 length: 14 residues. This chain's CDR3 is CAWKASGNTGELFF. In DNA, the CDR3 is TGTGCCTGGAAGGCTAGCGGAAACACCGGGGAGCTGTTTTTT.

This clone was counted only a few times. The rearrangement joins TRBV5-1 to TRBJ1-2, with D maybe TRBD1 (5 bases). The germline V gene encodes CDR1 SGHRS and CDR2 YFSETQ. This CDR3 has 16 amino acids. V lost 4 bases, J lost 7 bases, and 23 bases lay in between. CDR3: CASSLNFGGSGLGYTF. As DNA, the CDR3 is TGCGCCAGCAGCCTCAATTTTGGGGGGTCGGGTCTTGGCTACACCTTC.

This chain links TRBV7-3 with TRBJ2-5, with 7 nucleotides matching TRBD2. Near its end, the DNA agrees better with TRBJ2-7, so the J call may be wrong. This CDR3 has 15 amino acids. CDR1 SGHTA and CDR2 FQGTGA come from the germline V gene. CDR3 sequence reads: CASSVERGQSYEQYF. Here the CDR3 DNA reads TGTGCCAGCAGCGTCGAGCGGGGCCAGTCCTACGAGCAGTACTTC.

V and J are TRBV18 and TRBJ2-1, with TRBD2 identical over 16 bases. Trimming took 0 bases from V and 6 from J; bases not matched to a gene: 2. Germline lookup yields CDR1 KGHSH and CDR2 LQKENI. The CDR3 covers 17 residues. CDR3 amino acids: CASSPPGLAGGGNEQFF. In nucleotides, the CDR3 is TGTGCCAGCTCACCACCGGGACTAGCGGGAGGGGGCAATGAGCAGTTCTTC. Together with reference TRBV18 and TRBJ2-1, the CDR3 gives the full variable domain: NAGVMQNPRHLVRRRGQEARLRCSPMKGHSHVYWYRQLPEEGLKFMVYLQKENIIDESGMPKERFSAEFPKEGPSILRIQQVVRGDSAAYFCASSPPGLAGGGNEQFFGPGTRLTVL.

The chain links TRBV29-1 to TRBJ2-1; 7 bases map to TRBD1. Germline V gene data show CDR1 as SQVTM and CDR2 as ANQGSEA. V shed 4 bases and J 4 bases; nucleotides not matched to a gene: 13. The CDR3 loop spans 16 amino acids. The CDR3 protein is CSVVPTGLITYNEQFF. CDR3 DNA: TGCAGCGTTGTCCCGACAGGGCTAATAACTTACAATGAGCAGTTCTTC.

V usage is TRBV19 and J usage is TRBJ1-4, with D unresolved. This CDR3 comprises 14 residues. Germline lookup yields CDR1 LNHDA and CDR2 SQIVND (reference sequence). Trimming stripped 4 bases from V and 2 bases from J, with 8 bases between. CDR3 loop: CASSNGGTNEKLFF. The CDR3 DNA follows: TGTGCCAGTAGTAACGGAGGTACTAATGAAAAACTGTTTTTT.

This chain uses TRBV5-6 with TRBJ1-1; the match to TRBD1 covers 7 bases. Losses at the gene ends were 0 bases for V and 4 bases for J; bases not matched to a gene: 9. The CDR3 has 16 amino acids. The V gene's germline CDR1 is SGHDT and CDR2 YYEEEE. The CDR3 here is CASSLVAGGMGTEAFF. CDR3 sequence (DNA): TGTGCCAGCAGCTTGGTCGCAGGGGGGATGGGCACTGAAGCTTTCTTT.

This clone was recorded a few times. The chain joins TRBV4-2 to TRBJ1-2; the match to TRBD1 covers 8 bases. V lost 3 bases to trimming and J lost 3 bases; unmatched junction nucleotides: 9. The CDR3 covers 16 residues. CDR1 is LGHNA and CDR2 is YNFKEQ in the germline V gene. CDR3 bases: TGTGCCAGCAGCCACAGACTGACAGGGGAGGACTATGGCTACACCTTC. Its translation: CASSHRLTGEDYGYTF.